The clone carrying this TCR beta chain has just one count. No antigen is known for it. The entry originates in a study of cytomegalovirus exposure and HLA in healthy donors. The PCR made use of 60 Vbeta and 13 Jbeta primers. Profiled with immunoSEQ multiplex PCR; TCRdb holds only in-frame clones, not every one. The data show 150,000 to 200,000 clones, with approximately 84% seen just once and 2.5% to 3.5% held by the top ten. Regarding the study as a whole: In an earlier analysis, about 87% or about 30%: the productive usage of most TCR beta V segments. Sequencing artifact likely explains a cluster of highly shared sequence variants.

The CDR3 runs to 15 residues. V lost 4 bases and J lost 0; bases outside the gene matches: 3. Looked up from germline, CDR1 is SGHRS and CDR2 is YFSETQ. V is TRBV5-1 and J is TRBJ2-1; the match to TRBD1 covers 8 bases. The clonotype originates from a woman aged 50 to 60 in good health and CMV-seropositive. Sequencing input: PBMCs. The DNA of the CDR3 is TGCGCCAGCAGCGGGGACAGGCCCTCCTACAATGAGCAGTTCTTC. Translating it yields CASSGDRPSYNEQFF.